These 15 T cell receptor beta chains originate from one sample sequenced in a study of shared clonotypes between healthy human individuals. The repertoire was sequenced with immunoSEQ multiplex PCR; TCRdb's copy has only in-frame clones and lacks some. Of hundreds of thousands of clones listed, approximately 96% are singletons. Naive CD8 cells, CD45RO-negative and positively selected for CCR7, excluded terminally differentiated effector memory CD45RA+ cells. The sequenced material came from naive CD8+ T cells sorted from blood. These receptors all stem from a woman aged 25 to 39 in good health.

V is TRBV5-4 and J is TRBJ2-1; TRBD2 matches 7 bases. The length of the CDR3 is 17 residues. V was clipped by 0 bases and J by 4 bases; unmatched bases: 10. Germline CDR1 SGHNT, CDR2 YYREEE (reference sequence). CDR3 DNA: TGTGCCAGCAGCTTGGACGCCCGGGACTACCGTTACAATGAGCAGTTCTTC. Translation gives CASSLDARDYRYNEQFF.

This sequence joins TRBV7-8 and TRBJ1-1; 9 bases agree with TRBD1. The CDR3 spans 14 residues. After removal of 4 bases from V and 4 bases from J, the junction contained 4 bases not matched to a gene. Germline V gene data show CDR1 as SGHVS and CDR2 as FQNEAQ. The CDR3 spells CASSSDRGGTEAFF. In DNA form, the CDR3 reads TGTGCCAGCAGCTCTGACAGGGGGGGCACTGAAGCTTTCTTT.

This chain uses TRBV27 with TRBJ2-7; weak D call: TRBD2 (6 bases). The germline V gene encodes CDR1 MNHEY and CDR2 SMNVEV (reference sequence). This CDR3 spans 14 amino acids. V lost 5 bases and J 4 bases, leaving 15 bases between the germline ends. The CDR3 nucleotides read TGTGCCAGCAGTCCCTCCGGGACTCTTTACGAGCAGTACTTC. Protein sequence: CASSPSGTLYEQYF.

The chain is built from TRBV6-1 and TRBJ2-7; D is perhaps TRBD2 (5 bases). Per germline, CDR1 MNHNS and CDR2 SASEGT. Trimming left V 3 bases short and J 0 bases short, with 9 bases between. The CDR3 has 14 amino acids. The CDR3 DNA is TGTGCCAGCAGTGACTACGGGGACTCCTACGAGCAGTACTTC. Translation gives CASSDYGDSYEQYF.

Written as DNA, the CDR3 is TGTGCCATACGGAAGGGCGGCACTGAAGCTTTCTTT. It is translated as CAIRKGGTEAFF. The chain uses TRBV6-1 and TRBJ1-1; D remains ambiguous. The germline V gene has CDR1 MNHNS and CDR2 SASEGT. The CDR3 consists of 12 residues. Deletions cut 10 bases from V and 4 bases from J, with 13 bases between.

The rearrangement joins TRBV2 to TRBJ2-3, with 9 bases fitting TRBD2. The CDR3 has 18 amino acids. Per germline, CDR1 SNHLY and CDR2 FYNNEI. V lost 6 bases, J lost 6 bases, and 19 bases stayed unmatched. The CDR3 here is CASSYRGTSGPRMDTQYF. The DNA for the CDR3 is TGTGCCAGCAGCTATAGAGGTACTAGCGGGCCTAGGATGGATACGCAGTATTTT.

This sequence joins TRBV15 and TRBJ2-6, with D tentatively TRBD2 (6 bases). This CDR3 comprises 14 residues. The germline V gene encodes CDR1 LNHNV and CDR2 YYDKDF (reference sequence). V lost 6 bases, J lost 4 bases, and 10 bases lay in between. CDR3 residues: CATSGRTGANVLTF. For the CDR3, the DNA is TGTGCCACCAGTGGGAGGACCGGGGCCAACGTCCTGACTTTC.

The V and J genes are TRBV28 and TRBJ2-7; D is possibly TRBD1 (5 bases). CDR1 is MDHEN, CDR2 SYDVKM, per germline. This CDR3 has 15 residues. V was pared by 2 bases and J by 3 bases, with 14 bases between. The CDR3 DNA sequence: TGTGCCAGCAGTTTACTCGCAGGTCAGGGCTACGAGCAGTACTTC. Translating gives CASSLLAGQGYEQYF.

For the CDR3, the DNA is TGCGCCAGCAGCCAAGTCTCTGCGGACGAGCAGTACTTC. This gives the protein CASSQVSADEQYF. The V and J genes are TRBV4-1 and TRBJ2-5, with unresolved D. The J call may be incorrect, as the DNA end agrees better with TRBJ2-7. This CDR3 comprises 13 residues. Germline CDR1 MGHRA, CDR2 YSYEKL.

This chain connects TRBV27 to TRBJ1-4; D perhaps matches TRBD1 (5 bases). From germline, CDR1 is MNHEY and CDR2 SMNVEV (reference sequence). There are 15 residues in the CDR3. Trimming left V 5 bases short and J 7 bases short, with 17 bases between. Here the CDR3 reads CASSPGDFAGEKLFF. In nucleotides, the CDR3 is TGTGCCAGCAGTCCTGGGGACTTCGCGGGTGAAAAACTGTTTTTT.

The V call is TRBV19, the J call TRBJ2-4, with D hard to call. Germline V gene sequence: CDR1 LNHDA, CDR2 SQIVND (reference sequence). This CDR3 is built from 14 residues. Trimming removed 3 bases from V and 6 bases from J, with 12 bases in between. CDR3 amino acids: CASSIQQPLNIQYF. The CDR3 DNA reads as TGTGCCAGTAGTATTCAACAGCCATTAAACATTCAGTACTTC. The variable domain in full, with the rest retrieved from reference TRBV19 and TRBJ2-4, is DGGITQSPKYLFRKEGQNVTLSCEQNLNHDAMYWYRQDPGQGLRLIYYSQIVNDFQKGDIAEGYSVSREKKESFPLTVTSAQKNPTAFYLCASSIQQPLNIQYFGAGTRLSVL.

This chain joins TRBV11-3 and TRBJ2-2, with 8 bases identical to TRBD2. In germline, CDR1 is SGHNT, CDR2 YENEEA. The V and J ends lost 5 bases and 1 base, in that order; junction bases with no gene match: 3. CDR3 size: 15 residues. CDR3: CASSTRGGNTGELFF. CDR3 bases: TGTGCCAGCAGCACCCGGGGGGGGAACACCGGGGAGCTGTTTTTT.

The table lists this clone with a count of one. The chain carries TRBV6-5 and TRBJ2-7, with TRBD1 as a possible D gene (6 bases). The V and J ends lost 5 bases and 3 bases respectively, with 11 bases between them. This CDR3 is built from 13 residues. Germline loops: CDR1 MNHEY, CDR2 SVGAGI. The CDR3: CASSIGQNYEQYF. CDR3 sequence (DNA): TGTGCCAGCAGTATTGGACAGAACTACGAGCAGTACTTC.

About this clone itself: The sample holds other DNA sequences that translate to the same CDR3. The chain couples TRBV27 to TRBJ1-1; 7 nucleotides align to TRBD1. This CDR3 spans 14 amino acids. CDR1 is MNHEY, CDR2 SMNVEV, per germline (reference sequence). The V segment lost 2 bases and the J segment 5 bases; nucleotides outside the gene matches: 5. The CDR3 nucleotides are TGTGCCAGCAGTTTAAGACAGGGAGGGACTGAAGCTTTCTTT. Its translation is CASSLRQGGTEAFF.

The chain is built from TRBV11-3 and TRBJ1-4, with D perhaps matching TRBD1 (5 bases). Germline assignment: CDR1 SGHNT and CDR2 YENEEA. The CDR3 length is 15 residues. V was clipped by 6 bases and J by 0 bases, with 11 bases between them. Written as DNA, the CDR3 is TGTGCCAGCAGTCCTTGGGGGTCAACTAATGAAAAACTGTTTTTT. Protein: CASSPWGSTNEKLFF.